This T cell receptor (beta chain) was identified during a study of cytomegalovirus exposure and HLA in healthy donors. The study's findings and limits: Compared with the roughly 700-donor mean, an Asian-associated ancestry cluster reportedly had fewer N-insertions, according to a later analysis.

This CDR3 is built from 13 residues. The V end lost 6 bases, the J end lost 6 bases, and 14 bases lay between the germline ends. The germline CDR1 and CDR2 sequences are MDHEN and SYDVKM. Note on this clone: Its target is unknown.

The PCR ran on 60 Vbeta and 13 Jbeta primers. TCRdb keeps only in-frame clones here, not all; method: immunoSEQ multiplex PCR. Altogether 120,000 to 150,000 clones are present, more than 60% being singletons, with the ten largest covering less than 3.5%. Sequenced sample: PBMCs. The rearrangement links TRBV28 to TRBJ1-1, with no clear D. The receptor comes from a male donor in good health and CMV-seronegative. The CDR3 sequence: CASRSSGSPEAFF. The DNA of the CDR3 is TGTGCCAGCAGGAGTTCAGGCAGTCCTGAAGCTTTCTTT.